These 32 T cell receptor beta chains came from one sample sequenced in a study of early T cells in non-severe SARS-CoV-2 infection. MiXCR was run by TCRdb on the 5' RACE reads, yielding one entry per CDR3 protein. Altogether 95,000 to 150,000 distinct CDR3 sequences are present, about 16% being singletons, with the ten largest covering 21%. Sequenced: whole blood. Receptors were obtained from an adult who was a healthcare worker with PCR-confirmed SARS-CoV-2 infection or an uninfected control (not recorded which).

This clonotype was recorded at least ten times. This rearrangement joins TRBV7-8 to TRBJ1-5; D unresolved. Germline V gives CDR1 SGHVS, CDR2 FQNEAQ. Trimming removed 5 bases from V and 5 bases from J, with 13 bases in between. This CDR3 has 14 residues. CDR3 sequence: CASSPNTAYQPQHF. The CDR3 DNA is TGTGCCAGCAGCCCCAACACAGCATATCAGCCCCAGCATTTT.

This chain joins TRBV5-5 and TRBJ2-1, with D maybe TRBD2 (5 bases). Per germline, CDR1 SGHKS and CDR2 YYEKEE (reference sequence). The CDR3 consists of 13 residues. V shed 4 bases and J shed 2 bases, with 7 bases lying between them. CDR3 loop: CASSTGAYNEQFF. In DNA, the CDR3 is TGTGCCAGCAGCACCGGGGCCTACAATGAGCAGTTCTTC.

The rearrangement uses TRBV25-1 and TRBJ2-7; TRBD1 matches 7 bases. V shed 5 bases, J shed 1 base, and the junction held 5 bases outside the gene matches. The germline V gene has CDR1 MGHDK and CDR2 SYGVNS. The CDR3 totals 14 residues. The chain's CDR3 is CASSLPGQSYEQYF. CDR3 coding DNA: TGTGCCAGCAGTCTCCCGGGACAGTCCTACGAGCAGTACTTC.

This clonotype was counted a few times. J is TRBJ1-5 and V is TRBV5-1; D uncertain. CDR3 size: 15 residues. V was clipped by 0 bases and J by 0 bases, with 7 bases between them. Germline V lookup: CDR1 SGHRS, CDR2 YFSETQ. In DNA, the CDR3 is TGCGCCAGCAGCTTGGAAGGGAATAGCAATCAGCCCCAGCATTTT. Protein: CASSLEGNSNQPQHF.

V gene TRBV20-1 combines with J gene TRBJ1-2, with a weak D call TRBD1 (5 bases). The ends were cut back, 6 bases at V and 2 bases at J, with 16 bases in the middle. Germline V gene lookup returns CDR1 DFQATT and CDR2 SNEGSKA (reference sequence). There are 14 residues in the CDR3. CDR3 loop: CSASDSDNNYGYTF. The CDR3 nucleotides read TGCAGTGCAAGCGACAGTGACAACAACTATGGCTACACCTTC.

This clonotype has more than one count but fewer than ten. This chain uses TRBV19 with TRBJ1-5, with a weak D call TRBD1 (6 bases). CDR1 is LNHDA and CDR2 is SQIVND in the germline V gene (reference sequence). V lost 7 bases and J lost 3, with 16 bases in between. The CDR3 totals 15 residues. The CDR3 reads CASNPGGTINQPQHF. CDR3 nucleotides: TGTGCCAGTAATCCTGGGGGGACAATCAATCAGCCCCAGCATTTT.

This clonotype was seen a few times. The junction does not match germline at one end; this may be a read error. The chain joins TRBV15 to TRBJ2-4; D perhaps matches TRBD2 (6 bases). The CDR3 runs to 12 residues. Germline CDR1 and CDR2: LNHNV and YYDKDF (reference sequence). This chain's CDR3 is CATSSRGSTVMF. The CDR3 DNA follows: TGTGCCACCAGCAGTCGGGGGAGCACCGTTATGTTC.

This clonotype was counted a few times. The chain employs TRBV10-2 and TRBJ2-1; 7 bases align to TRBD1. After removal of 8 bases from V and 2 bases from J, the junction contained 9 bases not matched to a gene. The CDR3 is 15 residues long. Germline loops: CDR1 WSHSY, CDR2 SAAADI. CDR3 region: CASRITQGAYNEQFF. DNA for the CDR3: TGCGCCAGCCGTATTACGCAGGGGGCCTACAATGAGCAGTTCTTC.

This clonotype showed up just a few times. The rearrangement links TRBV29-1 to TRBJ2-1; 7 bases fit TRBD1. Germline V gene lookup returns CDR1 SQVTM and CDR2 ANQGSEA. This CDR3 region has 13 residues. V lost 7 bases and J lost 4; bases outside the gene matches: 7. The CDR3 sequence is CSAGDSRYNEQFF. CDR3 DNA: TGCAGCGCTGGGGACAGTCGTTACAATGAGCAGTTCTTC.

J is TRBJ2-3 and V is TRBV4-2; no firm D call. Looked up from germline, CDR1 is LGHNA and CDR2 is YNFKEQ. CDR3 length equals 15 residues. With 1 base removed from V and 4 bases from J, the gap between germline ends came to 12 bases. CDR3 in amino acids: CASSQVPGAPDTQYF. The CDR3 region has the DNA TGTGCCAGCAGCCAAGTGCCCGGCGCCCCAGATACGCAGTATTTT.

This clonotype was found many times. The V gene is TRBV7-7, the J gene TRBJ2-3, with D unresolved. This CDR3 spans 13 amino acids. The V end was cut by 5 bases, the J end by 3 bases, with 9 bases between. The V gene's germline CDR1 is SSHAT and CDR2 FNYEAQ (reference sequence). CDR3 sequence: CASSPTGTDTQYF. CDR3 DNA: TGTGCCAGCAGCCCCACCGGAACAGATACGCAGTATTTT.

The rearrangement joins TRBV6-5 to TRBJ1-1, with D hard to call. Germline V gene data show CDR1 as MNHEY and CDR2 as SVGAGI. V shed 0 bases and J shed 3 bases, with 5 bases lying between them. The CDR3 consists of 13 residues. CDR3 sequence: CASSYSWHTEAFF. The CDR3 bases are TGTGCCAGCAGTTACTCATGGCACACTGAAGCTTTCTTT.

DNA for the CDR3: TGTGCCAGCAGTGAAGTGGGACAGGGTTATTCACCCCTCCACTTT. As protein: CASSEVGQGYSPLHF. V gene TRBV6-1 combines with J gene TRBJ1-6, with TRBD1 identical over 9 bases. Per the germline V gene, CDR1 is MNHNS and CDR2 is SASEGT. CDR3 length equals 15 residues. V lost 1 base and J lost 8; bases outside the gene matches: 3.

The CDR3 protein is CASSNGAGTDTQYF. DNA for the CDR3: TGCGCCAGCAGCAATGGGGCCGGCACAGATACGCAGTATTTT. V is TRBV5-1 and J is TRBJ2-3; D possibly corresponds to TRBD1 (5 bases). The V end lost 4 bases, the J end lost 1 base, and 10 bases lay between the germline ends. Germline CDR1 SGHRS, CDR2 YFSETQ. The CDR3 totals 14 residues.

This clonotype was seen at least ten times. The chain links TRBV5-1 to TRBJ1-5; the match to TRBD1 covers 7 bases. Germline CDR1 is SGHRS and CDR2 is YFSETQ. CDR3 length equals 15 residues. V shed 5 bases, J shed 2 bases, and the junction held 7 bases outside the gene matches. The CDR3 here is CASREGDRGNQPQHF. The DNA of the CDR3 is TGCGCCAGCAGGGAAGGTGACAGGGGCAATCAGCCCCAGCATTTT. Using reference TRBV5-1 and TRBJ1-5 for the parts outside the CDR3, the full variable domain is KAGVTQTPRYLIKTRGQQVTLSCSPISGHRSVSWYQQTPGQGLQFLFEYFSETQRNKGNFPGRFSGRQFSNSRSEMNVSTLELGDSALYLCASREGDRGNQPQHFGDGTRLSIL.

The chain has TRBV28 and TRBJ1-6; D perhaps matches TRBD1 (5 bases). The CDR3 is 14 amino acids. V lost 8 bases, J lost 6 bases, and 14 bases lay in between. The V gene's germline CDR1 is MDHEN and CDR2 SYDVKM. CDR3 nucleotides: TGTGCCAGCTACCAGGGAAGTCGTAATTCACCCCTCCACTTT. As protein: CASYQGSRNSPLHF.

This clonotype has a count of ten or more. The CDR3 nucleotides read TGTGCCAGCGGTCGAGTTGGCGGGGAGCTGTTTTTT. This encodes CASGRVGGELFF. The chain links TRBV27 to TRBJ2-2; D is unresolved. V lost 8 bases, J lost 7 bases, and 11 bases lay in between. From germline, CDR1 is MNHEY and CDR2 SMNVEV (reference sequence). The CDR3 contains 12 residues.

In its sample, this clonotype was seen a few times. This chain connects TRBV7-9 to TRBJ1-2; the match to TRBD1 covers 7 bases. The CDR3 runs to 15 residues. Germline CDR1 SEHNR, CDR2 FQNEAQ (reference sequence). With 4 bases clipped from V and 6 bases from J, the junction kept 11 bases outside the gene matches. Here the CDR3 reads CASSSRDRRGDGYTF. The CDR3 DNA is TGTGCCAGCAGCTCGCGGGACAGAAGAGGGGATGGCTACACCTTC.

This chain connects TRBV9 to TRBJ2-4; D remains ambiguous. Germline loops: CDR1 SGDLS, CDR2 YYNGEE. V was shortened by 3 bases and J by 4 bases, with 2 bases between the two germline ends. The CDR3 sequence is 11 residues long. CDR3 sequence reads: CASSAKNIQYF. CDR3 DNA sequence: TGTGCCAGCAGCGCAAAAAACATTCAGTACTTC.

In this sample, this clonotype turned up many times. This chain joins TRBV29-1 and TRBJ2-3, with 8 positions matching TRBD1. This CDR3 is built from 11 residues. The V and J ends lost 6 bases and 4 bases, in that order; junction bases with no gene match: 0. Germline lookup yields CDR1 SQVTM and CDR2 ANQGSEA. CDR3 sequence reads: CSVDRADTQYF. The CDR3 DNA follows: TGCAGCGTGGACAGGGCAGATACGCAGTATTTT.

The rearrangement links TRBV2 to TRBJ2-3; D call uncertain. The CDR3 length is 14 residues. Germline CDR1 SNHLY, CDR2 FYNNEI. Trimming took 6 bases from V and 2 from J, leaving 12 bases between them. CDR3 loop: CASRLMVDTDTQYF. CDR3 bases: TGTGCCAGCAGGCTAATGGTAGACACAGATACGCAGTATTTT.

This clonotype was counted only a few times. The V gene is TRBV5-1, the J gene TRBJ2-7, with D tentatively TRBD1 or TRBD2 (5 bases each). The CDR3 is 12 amino acids. With 4 bases removed from V and 6 bases from J, the gap between germline ends came to 11 bases. Germline CDR1 is SGHRS and CDR2 is YFSETQ. CDR3 loop: CASSRDQGEQYF. The CDR3 DNA is TGCGCCAGCAGCCGGGATCAGGGCGAGCAGTACTTC.

This clonotype was counted a few times. The rearrangement joins TRBV5-5 to TRBJ2-5; 9 nucleotides line up with TRBD1. The CDR3 totals 16 residues. The V gene's germline CDR1 is SGHKS and CDR2 YYEKEE (reference sequence). V dropped 3 bases and J dropped 2; count of bases not matched to a gene: 8. Here the CDR3 DNA reads TGTGCCAGCAGCTACCTCCCAGGACAGGGGCAAGAGACCCAGTACTTC. Translation: CASSYLPGQGQETQYF.

DNA of the CDR3: TGTGCCAGCAGCGTAGGGGACTTCCACAATGAGCAGTTCTTC. Protein sequence: CASSVGDFHNEQFF. The rearrangement joins TRBV9 to TRBJ2-1; D might be TRBD2 (6 bases). The CDR3 is 14 residues long. Germline V gives CDR1 SGDLS, CDR2 YYNGEE. V lost 0 bases to trimming and J lost 5 bases, with 9 bases between them.

This clonotype has just a few counts. The chain links TRBV2 to TRBJ1-3; maybe TRBD1 (6 bases). Trimming took 7 bases from V and 8 from J, leaving 18 bases between them. The CDR3 runs to 14 residues. CDR1 and CDR2 from the germline V gene are SNHLY and FYNNEI. The CDR3 loop is CASNNIGGRDTIYF. In DNA, the CDR3 is TGTGCCAGCAATAACATCGGGGGCCGGGACACCATATATTTT.

This chain joins TRBV30 and TRBJ1-2, with unresolved D. The CDR3 runs to 12 residues. Trimming left V 6 bases short and J 11 bases short, with 19 bases between. The germline CDR1 and CDR2 sequences are GTSNPN and SVGIG (reference sequence). The CDR3 sequence is CACNDPAVDYTF. DNA of the CDR3: TGTGCCTGTAATGACCCAGCTGTTGATTACACCTTC.

The chain links TRBV20-1 to TRBJ2-5, with D hard to call. Trimming pared 1 base from V and 2 bases from J, leaving 5 bases between. Germline CDR1 and CDR2: DFQATT and SNEGSKA (reference sequence). This CDR3 comprises 12 residues. The CDR3: CSARVGQETQYF. The CDR3 DNA reads TGCAGTGCTAGAGTTGGGCAAGAGACCCAGTACTTC.

This clonotype came up many times. This chain uses TRBV15 with TRBJ2-3; TRBD2 matches 10 bases. The CDR3 runs 14 residues. Germline CDR1 is LNHNV and CDR2 is YYDKDF (reference sequence). With 7 bases clipped from V and 4 bases from J, the junction kept 5 bases outside the gene matches. This CDR3 is CATTRGTSADTQYF. The CDR3 nucleotides are TGTGCCACCACACGCGGGACTAGCGCAGATACGCAGTATTTT.

A few counts support this clonotype. The chain has TRBV2 and TRBJ2-7; 10 nucleotides agree with TRBD1. The ends lost 5 bases at V and 0 bases at J; junction bases unmatched: 7. Looked up from germline, CDR1 is SNHLY and CDR2 is FYNNEI. This CDR3 has 16 amino acids. The chain's CDR3 is CASSIGTGDLSYEQYF. CDR3 coding DNA: TGTGCCAGCAGTATCGGGACAGGGGATCTCTCCTACGAGCAGTACTTC.

The gene calls are TRBV7-9 and TRBJ1-2; D unresolved. The V end lost 5 bases, the J end lost 8 bases, and 15 bases lay between the germline ends. CDR1 SEHNR and CDR2 FQNEAQ come from the germline V gene (reference sequence). CDR3 length: 13 residues. The CDR3 nucleotides are TGTGCCAGCAGCGCACCCAGGAGTTCGGGCTACACCTTC. Protein product: CASSAPRSSGYTF.

CDR3: CASTRNEGFSEKLFF. The CDR3 DNA reads as TGTGCCAGCACCAGAAATGAGGGATTCTCGGAAAAACTGTTTTTT. The chain recombines TRBV6-2 or TRBV6-3 with TRBJ1-4; no clear D. V lost 7 bases to trimming and J lost 8 bases, with 20 bases between them. The CDR3 contains 15 residues. Looked up from germline, CDR1 is MNHEY and CDR2 is SVGEGT.

This clonotype was observed many times. The chain is built from TRBV12-3 or TRBV12-4 and TRBJ1-5; a weak D match, TRBD1 (5 bases). The CDR3 consists of 12 residues. Trimming removed 3 bases at V and 11 bases at J, with 11 bases between. The CDR3 loop is CASSFSGGTQHF. The CDR3 nucleotides read TGTGCCAGCAGTTTTTCGGGGGGAACCCAGCATTTT.